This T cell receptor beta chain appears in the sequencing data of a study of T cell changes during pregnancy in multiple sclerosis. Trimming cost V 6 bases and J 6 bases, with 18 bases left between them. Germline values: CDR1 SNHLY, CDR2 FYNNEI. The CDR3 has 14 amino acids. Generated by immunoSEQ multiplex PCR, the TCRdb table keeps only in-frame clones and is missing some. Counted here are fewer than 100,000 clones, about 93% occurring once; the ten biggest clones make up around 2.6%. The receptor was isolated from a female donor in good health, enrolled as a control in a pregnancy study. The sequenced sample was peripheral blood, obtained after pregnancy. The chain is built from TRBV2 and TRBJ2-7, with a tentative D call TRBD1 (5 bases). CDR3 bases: TGTGCCAGCAGGGACGCAGGGTCAGTGCGCGAGCAGTACTTC. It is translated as CASRDAGSVREQYF.